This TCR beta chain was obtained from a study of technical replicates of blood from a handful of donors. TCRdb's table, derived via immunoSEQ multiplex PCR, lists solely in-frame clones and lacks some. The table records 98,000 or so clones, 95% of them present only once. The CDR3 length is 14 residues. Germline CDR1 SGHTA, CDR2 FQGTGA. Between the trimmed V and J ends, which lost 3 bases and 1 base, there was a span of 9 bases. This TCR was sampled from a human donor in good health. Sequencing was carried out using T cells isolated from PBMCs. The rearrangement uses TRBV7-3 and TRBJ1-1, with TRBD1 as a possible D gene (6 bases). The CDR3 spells CASSLGAPNTEAFF. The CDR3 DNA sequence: TGTGCCAGCAGCTTGGGGGCCCCGAACACTGAAGCTTTCTTT.